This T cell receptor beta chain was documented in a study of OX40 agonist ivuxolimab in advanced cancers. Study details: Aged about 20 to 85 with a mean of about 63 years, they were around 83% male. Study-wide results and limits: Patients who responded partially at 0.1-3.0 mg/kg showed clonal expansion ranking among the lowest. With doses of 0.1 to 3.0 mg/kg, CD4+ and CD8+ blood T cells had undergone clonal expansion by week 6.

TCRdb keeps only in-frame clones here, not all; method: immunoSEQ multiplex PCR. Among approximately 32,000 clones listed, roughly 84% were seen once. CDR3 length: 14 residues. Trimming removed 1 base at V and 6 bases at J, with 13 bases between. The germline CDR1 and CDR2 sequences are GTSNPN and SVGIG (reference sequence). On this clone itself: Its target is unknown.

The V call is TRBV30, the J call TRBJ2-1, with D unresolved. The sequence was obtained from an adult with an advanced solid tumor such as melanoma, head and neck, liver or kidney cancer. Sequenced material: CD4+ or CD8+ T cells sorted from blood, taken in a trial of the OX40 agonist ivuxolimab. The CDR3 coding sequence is TGTGCCTGGAGTGCCACTACCTTCACCAATGAGCAGTTCTTC. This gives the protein CAWSATTFTNEQFF. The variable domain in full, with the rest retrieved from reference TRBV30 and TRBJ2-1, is SQTIHQWPATLVQPVGSPLSLECTVEGTSNPNLYWYRQAAGRGLQLLFYSVGIGQISSEVPQNLSASRPQDRQFILSSKKLLLSDSGFYLCAWSATTFTNEQFFGPGTRLTVL.